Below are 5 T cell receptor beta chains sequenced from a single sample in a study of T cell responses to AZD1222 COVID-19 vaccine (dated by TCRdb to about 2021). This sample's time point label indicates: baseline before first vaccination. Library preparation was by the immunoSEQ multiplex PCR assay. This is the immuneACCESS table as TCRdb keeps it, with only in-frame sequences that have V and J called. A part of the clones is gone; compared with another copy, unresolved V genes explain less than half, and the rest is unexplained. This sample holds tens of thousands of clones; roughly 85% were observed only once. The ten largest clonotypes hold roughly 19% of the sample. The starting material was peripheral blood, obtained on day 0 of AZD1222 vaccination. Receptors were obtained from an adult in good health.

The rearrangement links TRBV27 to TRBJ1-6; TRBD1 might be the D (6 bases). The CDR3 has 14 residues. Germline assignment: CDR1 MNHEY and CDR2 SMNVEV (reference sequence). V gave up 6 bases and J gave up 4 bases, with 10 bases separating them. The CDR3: CASRSQGYNSPLHF. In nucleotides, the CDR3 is TGTGCCAGCAGATCACAGGGTTATAATTCACCCCTCCACTTT.

Here the CDR3 DNA reads TGTGCCAGCAGCCAAAGAGAGGGGGGATCTGAGGCGCAGTATTTT. Translating it yields CASSQREGGSEAQYF. The chain recombines TRBV4-2 with TRBJ2-3; perhaps D is TRBD1 or TRBD2 (6 bases each). The CDR3 totals 15 residues. Germline V gene sequence: CDR1 LGHNA, CDR2 YNFKEQ. V was shortened by 2 bases and J by 10 bases, with 19 bases between the two germline ends.

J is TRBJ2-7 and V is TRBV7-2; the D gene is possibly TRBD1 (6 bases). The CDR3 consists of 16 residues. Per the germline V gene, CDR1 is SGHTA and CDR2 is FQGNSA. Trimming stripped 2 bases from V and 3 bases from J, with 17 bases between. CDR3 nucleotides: TGTGCCAGCAGCTTAAGTCCTAGGTCACAGGGCTACGAGCAGTACTTC. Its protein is CASSLSPRSQGYEQYF.

CDR3 in amino acids: CASSQDRRTGRNTQYF. For the CDR3, the DNA is TGTGCCAGCAGCCAAGATCGGAGGACAGGGAGGAATACGCAGTATTTT. The genes are TRBV3-1 (or the pseudogene TRBV3-2) and TRBJ2-3; 8 bases are a match to TRBD1. The CDR3 contains 16 residues. The junction had 9 bases not matched to a gene; V was cut back by 0 bases and J by 7 bases. Looked up from germline, CDR1 is LGHDT and CDR2 is YNNKEL (reference sequence).

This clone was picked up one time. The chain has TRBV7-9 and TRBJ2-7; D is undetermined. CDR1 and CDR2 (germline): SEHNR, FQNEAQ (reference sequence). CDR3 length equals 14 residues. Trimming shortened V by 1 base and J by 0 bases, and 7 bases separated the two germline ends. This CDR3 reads CASSLGKSSYEQYF. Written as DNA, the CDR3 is TGTGCCAGCAGCTTAGGCAAGAGCTCCTACGAGCAGTACTTC.